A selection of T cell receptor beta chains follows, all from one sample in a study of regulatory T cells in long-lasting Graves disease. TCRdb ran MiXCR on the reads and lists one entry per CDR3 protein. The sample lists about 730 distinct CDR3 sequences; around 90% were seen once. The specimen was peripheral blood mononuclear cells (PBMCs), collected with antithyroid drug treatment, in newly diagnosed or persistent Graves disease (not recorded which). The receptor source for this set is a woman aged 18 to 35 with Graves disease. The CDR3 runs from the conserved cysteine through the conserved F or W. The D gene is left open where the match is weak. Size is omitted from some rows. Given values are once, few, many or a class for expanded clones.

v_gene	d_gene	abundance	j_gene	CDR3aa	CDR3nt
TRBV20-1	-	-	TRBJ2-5	CSANQETQYF	TGCAGTGCCAACCAAGAGACCCAGTACTTC
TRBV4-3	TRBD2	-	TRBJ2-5	CASSQDLNGRETQYF	TGCGCCAGCAGCCAAGATCTAAACGGGAGGGAGACCCAGTACTTC
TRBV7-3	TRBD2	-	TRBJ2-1	CASSLVGTSGKYNEQFF	TGTGCCAGCAGCTTAGTCGGGACTAGCGGCAAGTACAATGAGCAGTTCTTC
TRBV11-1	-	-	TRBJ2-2	CASSQNTGELFF	TGTGCCAGCAGCCAGAACACCGGGGAGCTGTTTTTT
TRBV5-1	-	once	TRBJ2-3	CASSRVGASGTDTQYF	TGCGCCAGCAGCCGAGTGGGGGCGAGTGGAACAGATACGCAGTATTTT
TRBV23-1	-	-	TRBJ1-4	CASSERRPNEKLFF	TGCGCCAGCAGTGAACGGAGGCCCAATGAAAAACTGTTTTTT
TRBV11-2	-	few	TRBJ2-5	CASSLSTDQETQYF	TGTGCCAGCAGCTTATCGACGGACCAAGAGACCCAGTACTTC
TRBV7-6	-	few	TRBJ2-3	CASSLAGGNTDTQYF	TGTGCCAGCAGCTTAGCGGGAGGAAACACAGATACGCAGTATTTT
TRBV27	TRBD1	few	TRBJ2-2	CASSFLTGGGGELFF	TGTGCCAGCAGTTTCTTGACAGGGGGCGGCGGGGAGCTGTTTTTT
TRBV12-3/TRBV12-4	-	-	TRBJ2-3	CASSLSSTGTDTQYF	TGTGCCAGCAGTCTTAGCAGCACAGGGACGGATACGCAGTATTTT
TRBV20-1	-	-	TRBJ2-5	CSAESGTLKETQYF	TGCAGTGCTGAATCCGGGACACTAAAAGAGACCCAGTACTTC
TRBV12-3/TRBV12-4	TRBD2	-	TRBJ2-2	CASRTSGRNTGELFF	TGTGCCAGCAGGACTAGCGGGAGGAACACCGGGGAGCTGTTTTTT
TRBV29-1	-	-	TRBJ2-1	CSVEGSRYEQFF	TGCAGCGTTGAAGGGAGTAGGTATGAGCAGTTCTTC
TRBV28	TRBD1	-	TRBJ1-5	CASRKGGAGNQPQHF	TGTGCCAGCAGAAAAGGGGGCGCGGGCAATCAGCCCCAGCATTTT
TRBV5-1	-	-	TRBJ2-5	CASSLVLGHQETQYF	TGCGCCAGCAGCTTGGTCTTGGGCCATCAAGAGACCCAGTACTTC
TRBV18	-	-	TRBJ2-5	CASSPRDHQETQYF	TGTGCCAGCTCACCACGTGATCACCAAGAGACCCAGTACTTC
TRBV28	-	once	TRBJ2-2	CASSSRGTGELFF	TGTGCCAGCAGTTCTAGAGGAACCGGGGAGCTGTTTTTT
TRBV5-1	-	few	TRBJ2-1	CASSFGGGNEQFF	TGCGCCAGCAGCTTCGGAGGGGGGAATGAGCAGTTCTTC
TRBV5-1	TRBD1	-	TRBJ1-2	CASSLGVIPGQHGYTF	TGCGCCAGCAGCCTCGGGGTCATACCGGGACAGCATGGCTACACCTTC
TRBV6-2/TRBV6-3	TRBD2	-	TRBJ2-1	CASSYTSGRSSYNEQFF	TGTGCCAGCAGTTACACTAGCGGGAGGTCCTCCTACAATGAGCAGTTCTTC
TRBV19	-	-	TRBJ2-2	CASTNRGVAPNTGELFF	TGTGCCAGTACCAACCGAGGCGTAGCCCCGAACACCGGGGAGCTGTTTTTT
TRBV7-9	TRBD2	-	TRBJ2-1	CASSPRLAGYNEQFF	TGTGCCAGCAGCCCTCGACTAGCGGGATACAATGAGCAGTTCTTC
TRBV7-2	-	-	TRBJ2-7	CASSFTKKDYEQYF	TGTGCCAGCAGCTTCACGAAAAAGGACTACGAGCAGTACTTC
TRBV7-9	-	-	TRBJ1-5	CASSLYGNQPQHF	TGTGCCAGCAGCTTATATGGCAATCAGCCCCAGCATTTT
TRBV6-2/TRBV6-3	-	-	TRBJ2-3	CASSYSISTDTQYF	TGTGCCAGCAGTTACTCGATTAGCACAGATACGCAGTATTTT
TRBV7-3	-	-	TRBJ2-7	CASSQSGLPAGEQYF	TGTGCCAGCAGCCAATCGGGACTCCCGGCTGGCGAGCAGTACTTC